This TCR beta chain emerged from a study of CD8+CD57+ T cells in acquired aplastic anemia. The CDR3 loop spans 15 amino acids. Germline CDR1 SGHRS, CDR2 YFSETQ. V lost 3 bases and J 1 base, leaving 10 bases between the germline ends. An expansion of CD8+CD57+ cells by flow cytometry had been shown in patients chosen for sequencing. Template material for TCR beta VDJ and CDR3 profiling consisted of genomic DNA. TCRdb used MiXCR to reprocess the reads, holding one entry per CDR3 protein. The sample consists of more than 150,000 distinct CDR3 sequences, 48% of them appearing once. This clonotype was observed many times.

This sequence was found in a human donor with aplastic anemia. The chain recombines TRBV5-1 with TRBJ2-2; tentative D call: TRBD1 (6 bases). Sequencing was done on a sample of sorted CD4+, CD8+, or CD8+CD57+ T cells (not recorded which) from PBMCs. In DNA form, the CDR3 reads TGCGCCAGCAGCTCGGGACATCAGAACACCGGGGAGCTGTTTTTT. Translating it yields CASSSGHQNTGELFF.